This TCR beta chain was identified in a study of neurological immune-mediated disorders. This clonotype was found a few times. Time point: longitudinal time-point 2. Trimming at V came to 0 bases and at J to 0 bases, leaving 5 bases not matched to a gene. CDR1 is MGHRA and CDR2 is YSYEKL in the germline V gene. The CDR3 totals 17 residues. From 15-18 subjects, each sequencing run yielded over 160 million TCR-beta sequences. TCRdb redid the calling of the 5' RACE reads with MiXCR, one entry per CDR3 protein. Here the sample spans 70,000 to 95,000 distinct CDR3 sequences, around 13% being singletons. V gene TRBV4-1 combines with J gene TRBJ2-7; 10 bases are shared with TRBD2. Sequenced material: PBMCs. This TCR was recovered from a female donor with HTLV-1-associated myelopathy (HAM/TSP). CDR3 loop: CASSQEVSSGGSYEQYF. CDR3 in DNA: TGCGCCAGCAGCCAAGAGGTTTCTAGCGGGGGCTCCTACGAGCAGTACTTC.